This T cell receptor (beta chain) was captured in a study of cytomegalovirus exposure and HLA in healthy donors. Sequencing used immunoSEQ multiplex PCR; TCRdb keeps in-frame clones, though not all of them. This table has approximately 170,000 clones, about 90% appearing once. CDR3 size: 13 residues. Germline assignment: CDR1 MDHEN and CDR2 SYDVKM. V was clipped by 4 bases and J by 5 bases, with 11 bases between them. On this clone: Its matching antigen is unknown.

Overall study results and limits: Among TCR beta chains, those listed as cytomegalovirus-associated numbered approximately 150. Some public TCRs appeared in many individuals, while most sequences were rare.

The clonotype was recovered from a woman aged 18-35 years in good health and CMV-seropositive. The chain carries TRBV28 and TRBJ1-2, with D unresolved. The sequencing input was PBMCs. Here the CDR3 DNA reads TGTGCCAGCAGTTCCGCCGGGGTATATGGCTACACCTTC. This sequence encodes CASSSAGVYGYTF.